The source of this TCR beta chain is a study of cytomegalovirus exposure and HLA in healthy donors. Donors had nominal health at sampling but likely had unrecorded immune exposures. This CDR3 has 12 residues. V was trimmed by 7 bases and J by 4 bases, leaving 11 bases between them. Germline V gene lookup returns CDR1 SGHRS and CDR2 YFSETQ. The PCR ran on 60 Vbeta and 13 Jbeta primers. Clones were sequenced by immunoSEQ multiplex PCR, and TCRdb holds only the in-frame ones, with some missing. The table has about 98,000 clones, approximately 82% seen once. The sequenced sample consisted of PBMCs. V gene TRBV5-1 combines with J gene TRBJ2-5, with a possible D match to TRBD2 (7 bases). The sequence was collected from a female donor in good health and CMV-seropositive. The DNA of the CDR3 is TGCGCCAGCGAGGGGGGGGCAGAGACCCAGTACTTC. This codes for CASEGGAETQYF.